Below are 19 T cell receptor beta chains sequenced from a single sample in a study of blood T cells in healthy people across ages. PCR was performed a second time for about 7 to 12 cycles using a sample-barcoded 5' primer and a J-beta primer mix. TCRdb independently ran MiXCR on the 5' RACE reads; one entry per CDR3 protein. The sample has about 1.1 million distinct CDR3 sequences; 35% to 40% are singletons. Sequences were obtained from blood. The origin of the receptors is a man between 18 and 29 years old in good health.

This clonotype turned up a few times. A junction boundary mismatches the germline segment, possibly from a read error. This chain links TRBV20-1 with TRBJ1-4, with a possible D match to TRBD1 (5 bases). Per germline, CDR1 DFQATT and CDR2 SNEGSKA (reference sequence). The CDR3 covers 14 residues. The CDR3 sequence is CGARDYVGGEKLFF. The CDR3 region has the DNA TGCGGTGCTAGAGATTATGTGGGGGGGGAAAAACTGTTTTTT.

This clonotype was observed a few times. The gene calls are TRBV12-3 or TRBV12-4 and TRBJ2-3, with TRBD2 as a possible D gene (7 bases). This CDR3 region has 17 residues. V lost 5 bases and J lost 5, with 23 bases in between. In nucleotides, the CDR3 is TGTGCCAGCAGTCCAGACGCGCGAGGGGGGGTTTTAGATACGCAGTATTTT. Translated: CASSPDARGGVLDTQYF.

The CDR3, as DNA: TGCGCCAGCAGCCAGGGCACGGAAGGGGACACCATATATTTT. Amino acid sequence: CASSQGTEGDTIYF. The chain is built from TRBV5-1 and TRBJ1-3; TRBD1 is a possible D gene (5 bases). Trimming stripped 4 bases from V and 8 bases from J, with 16 bases between. Germline V gene data show CDR1 as SGHRS and CDR2 as YFSETQ. The CDR3 is made up of 14 amino acids.

The CDR3 DNA follows: TGCGCCAGCAGCCCGACTAGCAATTCCTACAATGAGCAGTACTTC. Amino acid sequence: CASSPTSNSYNEQYF. The chain links TRBV5-1 to TRBJ2-1; 7 bases fit TRBD2. The J call is uncertain, as TRBJ2-7 better fits the DNA end. Germline CDR1 and CDR2: SGHRS and YFSETQ. The CDR3 runs to 15 residues.

The V call is TRBV5-6, the J call TRBJ1-3; TRBD1 is a possible D gene (5 bases). V was trimmed by 0 bases and J by 3 bases, leaving 10 bases between them. Germline CDR1 SGHDT, CDR2 YYEEEE. CDR3 size: 15 residues. The CDR3 nucleotides are TGTGCCAGCAGCTTGGCTCCGACAGTTGGAAACACCATATATTTT. Its protein is CASSLAPTVGNTIYF.

This chain links TRBV20-1 with TRBJ1-4, with 7 positions matching TRBD1. Germline assignment: CDR1 DFQATT and CDR2 SNEGSKA (reference sequence). The V gene end was trimmed by 2 bases and the J gene end by 9 bases; junction bases not matched to a gene: 12. The CDR3 is made up of 15 amino acids. CDR3: CSARSPSQTGKKLFF. The CDR3 DNA sequence: TGCAGTGCTAGATCGCCCTCACAGACAGGGAAAAAACTGTTTTTT.

The CDR3: CASSQGTEVNIQYF. In DNA form, the CDR3 reads TGTGCCAGCAGCCAAGGGACAGAAGTGAACATTCAGTACTTC. The gene calls are TRBV3-1 and TRBJ2-4; TRBD1 is a possible D gene (6 bases). CDR3 length equals 14 residues. Germline CDR1 is LGHDT and CDR2 is YNNKEL (reference sequence). V was trimmed by 1 base and J by 7 bases, leaving 11 bases between them.

J is TRBJ1-2 and V is TRBV12-3 or TRBV12-4; a weak D match, TRBD1 (6 bases). CDR3 size: 15 residues. V lost 6 bases and J lost 3, with 17 bases in between. CDR3 in DNA: TGTGCCAGCAGCCGAAGGACAGATACTTACTATGGCTACACCTTC. Amino acids: CASSRRTDTYYGYTF.

This clonotype was picked up a small number of times. V is TRBV9 and J is TRBJ1-1, with D possibly being TRBD1 (5 bases). The V gene lost 1 base and the J gene lost 1 base, with 8 bases spanning the gap. There are 14 residues in the CDR3. Per germline, CDR1 SGDLS and CDR2 YYNGEE. This CDR3 reads CASSVTTANTEAFF. In DNA form, the CDR3 reads TGTGCCAGCAGCGTAACGACAGCGAACACTGAAGCTTTCTTT.

The chain has TRBV5-1 and TRBJ2-1, with 8 nucleotides matching TRBD1. The DNA end lines up better with TRBJ2-7; the J call may be wrong. The germline V gene encodes CDR1 SGHRS and CDR2 YFSETQ. This CDR3 has 15 residues. The CDR3 DNA follows: TGCGCCAGCAGTAACCATCACAGGGGGACCTACGAGCAGTACTTC. Encoded protein: CASSNHHRGTYEQYF.

The rearrangement joins TRBV5-1 to TRBJ1-2; D possibly corresponds to TRBD1 (6 bases). The CDR3 is made up of 14 amino acids. Trimming pared 4 bases from V and 4 bases from J, leaving 14 bases between. Germline V CDR1 and CDR2: SGHRS, YFSETQ. The CDR3 DNA sequence: TGCGCCAGCAGCCACGGACAGAACCGCTATGGCTACACCTTC. Its translation: CASSHGQNRYGYTF.

This sequence joins TRBV20-1 and TRBJ1-2; 8 bases fit TRBD1. Germline V gene sequence: CDR1 DFQATT, CDR2 SNEGSKA (reference sequence). V dropped 6 bases and J dropped 0; count of bases not matched to a gene: 9. There are 15 residues in the CDR3. The CDR3 sequence is CSARGRGPPNYGYTF. The CDR3 DNA sequence: TGCAGTGCCCGGGGCAGGGGGCCTCCTAACTATGGCTACACCTTC.

This clonotype was counted only a few times. The rearrangement joins TRBV20-1 to TRBJ2-1; D is ambiguous. V was shortened by 3 bases and J by 2 bases, with 8 bases between the two germline ends. This CDR3 is built from 13 residues. The germline V gene encodes CDR1 DFQATT and CDR2 SNEGSKA (reference sequence). CDR3 nucleotides: TGCAGTGCTAGTTCTAACACCTACAATGAGCAGTTCTTC. Its translation is CSASSNTYNEQFF.

This clonotype was recorded a few times. The gene calls are TRBV9 and TRBJ2-3; TRBD2 might be the D (7 bases). Germline CDR1 and CDR2: SGDLS and YYNGEE. V was pared by 4 bases and J by 6 bases, with 21 bases between. This CDR3 spans 16 amino acids. DNA of the CDR3: TGTGCCAGCAGCTCCGAGGGAGGGGGATCCTTGGATACGCAGTATTTT. Amino acids: CASSSEGGGSLDTQYF. Full variable domain (outside the CDR3, taken from reference TRBV9 and TRBJ2-3): DSGVTQTPKHLITATGQRVTLRCSPRSGDLSVYWYQQSLDQGLQFLIQYYNGEERAKGNILERFSAQQFPDLHSELNLSSLELGDSALYFCASSSEGGGSLDTQYFGPGTRLTVL.

The chain uses TRBV27 and TRBJ1-2, with 9 bases identical to TRBD1. The CDR3 has 14 residues. With 0 bases clipped from V and 4 bases from J, the junction kept 0 bases outside the gene matches. CDR1 and CDR2 from the germline V gene are MNHEY and SMNVEV (reference sequence). Here the CDR3 DNA reads TGTGCCAGCAGTTTATCGACAGGGGGCTATGGCTACACCTTC. Amino acids: CASSLSTGGYGYTF.

The V gene is TRBV2, the J gene TRBJ2-3; D is unresolved. This CDR3 is 11 amino acids long. V gave up 4 bases and J gave up 5 bases, with 4 bases separating them. The germline V gene encodes CDR1 SNHLY and CDR2 FYNNEI. The CDR3 DNA reads as TGTGCCAGCAGTGGGGAAGATACGCAGTATTTT. Translation gives CASSGEDTQYF. Together with reference TRBV2 and TRBJ2-3, the CDR3 gives the full variable domain: EPEVTQTPSHQVTQMGQEVILRCVPISNHLYFYWYRQILGQKVEFLVSFYNNEISEKSEIFDDQFSVERPDGSNFTLKIRSTKLEDSAMYFCASSGEDTQYFGPGTRLTVL.

V is TRBV12-3 or TRBV12-4 and J is TRBJ2-5; D unresolved. Trimming took 6 bases from V and 11 from J, leaving 13 bases between them. The CDR3 is 11 amino acids. CDR3 amino acids: CASSSLEEQYF. The CDR3, as DNA: TGTGCCAGCAGCTCTCTAGAGGAGCAGTACTTC.

This rearrangement joins TRBV9 to TRBJ2-1; no definite D call. The V gene's germline CDR1 is SGDLS and CDR2 YYNGEE. V lost 3 bases, J lost 0 bases, and 7 bases lay in between. The CDR3 runs to 14 residues. The CDR3 DNA sequence: TGTGCCAGCAGCGCCGGTGCCTCCTACAATGAGCAGTTCTTC. It codes for CASSAGASYNEQFF.

This sequence joins TRBV12-3 or TRBV12-4 and TRBJ1-6, with 7 bases aligning to TRBD1. The CDR3 length is 14 residues. V gave up 6 bases and J gave up 7 bases; unmatched junction bases: 6. Written as DNA, the CDR3 is TGTGCCAGCAGGAAGACAGGGTCCAATTCACCCCTCCACTTT. Translating gives CASRKTGSNSPLHF.